This T cell receptor beta chain derives from a study of technical replicates of blood from several donors. The table came from immunoSEQ multiplex PCR; TCRdb's copy has only in-frame clones and leaves some out. In the table there are about 80,000 clones, about 91% of which are singletons. CDR1 is SGDLS and CDR2 is YYNGEE in the germline V gene. The CDR3 consists of 14 residues. The V and J ends lost 1 base and 4 bases respectively, with 9 bases between them. The chain recombines TRBV9 with TRBJ2-1; the D gene is possibly TRBD1 (6 bases). Input material: T cells isolated from PBMCs. The receptor was isolated from a human donor in good health. The chain's CDR3 is CASSVTGQYNEQFF. The CDR3, as DNA: TGTGCCAGCAGCGTAACAGGGCAATACAATGAGCAGTTCTTC.